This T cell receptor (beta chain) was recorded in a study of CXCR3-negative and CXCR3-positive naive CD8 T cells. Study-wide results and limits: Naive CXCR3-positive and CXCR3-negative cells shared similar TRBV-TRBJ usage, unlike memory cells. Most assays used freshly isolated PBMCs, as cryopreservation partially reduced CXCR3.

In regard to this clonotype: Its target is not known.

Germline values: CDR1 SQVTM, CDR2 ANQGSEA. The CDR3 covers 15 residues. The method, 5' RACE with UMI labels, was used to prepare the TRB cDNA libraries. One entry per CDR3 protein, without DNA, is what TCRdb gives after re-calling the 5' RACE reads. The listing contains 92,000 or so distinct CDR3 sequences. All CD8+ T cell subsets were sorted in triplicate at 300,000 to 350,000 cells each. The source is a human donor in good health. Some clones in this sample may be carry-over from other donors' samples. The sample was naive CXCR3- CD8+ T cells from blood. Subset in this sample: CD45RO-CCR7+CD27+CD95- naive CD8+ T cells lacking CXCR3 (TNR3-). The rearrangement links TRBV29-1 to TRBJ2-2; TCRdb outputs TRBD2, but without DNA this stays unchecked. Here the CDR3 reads CSVELADSNTGELFF.